Following are 15 T cell receptor beta chains from one sample sequenced in a study of identical twins' blood T cells. One entry per CDR3 protein results from TCRdb running MiXCR on the 5' RACE reads. The sample includes fewer than 450,000 distinct CDR3 sequences, about 28% of them seen just once. The sample was PBMCs. The receptor set was obtained from a woman between 18 and 55 years old in good health.

In its sample, this clonotype was seen a few times. V is TRBV13 and J is TRBJ2-2, with a weak D call TRBD2 (5 bases). The V and J ends lost 3 bases and 6 bases respectively, with 11 bases between them. CDR3 size: 14 residues. Germline assignment: CDR1 PRHDT and CDR2 FYEKMQ (reference sequence). This chain's CDR3 is CASSFSRGAGELFF. The CDR3 DNA is TGTGCCAGCAGCTTTTCACGGGGAGCCGGGGAGCTGTTTTTT.

There are a few counts of this clonotype. The J gene is TRBJ2-7, the V gene TRBV20-1, with D unresolved. Germline CDR1 and CDR2: DFQATT and SNEGSKA (reference sequence). The CDR3 covers 13 residues. Trimming removed 1 base at V and 4 bases at J, with 11 bases between. The CDR3 loop reads CSARGPKPYEQYF. The CDR3 nucleotides are TGCAGTGCTAGAGGGCCGAAGCCTTACGAGCAGTACTTC.

This clonotype was recorded a few times. V and J are TRBV7-6 and TRBJ1-5; D not resolved. CDR1 is SGHVS, CDR2 FNYEAQ, per germline. This CDR3 has 13 residues. With 2 bases removed from V and 4 bases from J, the gap between germline ends came to 6 bases. The CDR3 sequence is CASSLYQNQPQHF. The CDR3 DNA is TGTGCCAGCAGCTTATATCAGAATCAGCCCCAGCATTTT.

The J gene is TRBJ2-1, the V gene TRBV20-1, with a possible D match to TRBD2 (6 bases). The CDR3 has 12 amino acids. Trimming pared 3 bases from V and 8 bases from J, leaving 11 bases between. Germline V gives CDR1 DFQATT, CDR2 SNEGSKA (reference sequence). DNA of the CDR3: TGCAGTGCTAGTCGGGAGTCCGATGAGCAGTTCTTC. This gives the protein CSASRESDEQFF.

V usage is TRBV5-1 and J usage is TRBJ2-2; TRBD1 agrees at 8 bases. The CDR3 length is 15 residues. From germline, CDR1 is SGHRS and CDR2 YFSETQ. V dropped 7 bases and J dropped 1; count of bases not matched to a gene: 6. CDR3 sequence reads: CASVAGTGNTGELFF. DNA for the CDR3: TGCGCCAGCGTAGCCGGGACAGGGAACACCGGGGAGCTGTTTTTT.

In this sample, this clonotype turned up a few times. This sequence joins TRBV5-1 and TRBJ1-1; the D is unclear. The CDR3 extends over 15 amino acids. Per the germline V gene, CDR1 is SGHRS and CDR2 is YFSETQ. Between the trimmed V and J ends, which lost 3 bases and 2 bases, there was a span of 14 bases. For the CDR3, the DNA is TGCGCCAGCAGCTCTCTATCCGGGAAAAACACTGAAGCTTTCTTT. It is translated as CASSSLSGKNTEAFF.

The chain joins TRBV29-1 to TRBJ1-2; TRBD1 might be the D (6 bases). Germline lookup yields CDR1 SQVTM and CDR2 ANQGSEA. The CDR3 runs 15 residues. V was shortened by 4 bases and J by 4 bases, with 19 bases between the two germline ends. CDR3 sequence (DNA): TGCAGCGTTGCCCGTTTCAGGGGTTCGGGCTATGGCTACACCTTC. Amino acids: CSVARFRGSGYGYTF.

The gene calls are TRBV29-1 and TRBJ1-1; D remains unclear. Germline-derived CDR1 and CDR2 are SQVTM and ANQGSEA. The length of the CDR3 is 12 residues. Deletions cut 6 bases from V and 4 bases from J, with 12 bases between. CDR3: CSVDEGGTEAFF. The CDR3 DNA reads TGCAGCGTCGACGAGGGAGGCACTGAAGCTTTCTTT.

The gene calls are TRBV3-1 and TRBJ1-1; D might be TRBD1 (6 bases). The CDR3 sequence is 13 residues long. The germline gives CDR1 LGHDT, CDR2 YNNKEL (reference sequence). V dropped 1 base and J dropped 11 bases, with 14 bases sitting between them. The CDR3 spells CASSQGSRGPAFF. CDR3 nucleotide sequence: TGTGCCAGCAGCCAAGGCTCCAGGGGCCCGGCTTTCTTT.

This clonotype has more than one count but fewer than ten. The chain combines TRBV5-1 with TRBJ2-3; D not certain. Germline values: CDR1 SGHRS, CDR2 YFSETQ. The V end lost 0 bases, the J end lost 2 bases, and 7 bases lay between the germline ends. The CDR3 extends over 14 amino acids. CDR3 coding DNA: TGCGCCAGCAGCTTGGGTATCCCCACAGATACGCAGTATTTT. Translating it yields CASSLGIPTDTQYF.

The chain recombines TRBV2 with TRBJ2-2; a possible D gene is TRBD1 (5 bases). V was shortened by 6 bases and J by 8 bases, with 10 bases between the two germline ends. Germline values: CDR1 SNHLY, CDR2 FYNNEI. The CDR3 spans 12 residues. CDR3 residues: CASSAGMGELFF. In DNA form, the CDR3 reads TGTGCCAGCAGCGCAGGGATGGGGGAGCTGTTTTTT.

The V and J genes are TRBV5-1 and TRBJ2-5, with no clear D. V lost 0 bases to trimming and J lost 1 base, with 10 bases between them. CDR3 length: 15 residues. Germline CDR1 SGHRS, CDR2 YFSETQ. The CDR3 loop reads CASSLVGTIQETQYF. The DNA for the CDR3 is TGCGCCAGCAGCTTGGTCGGAACTATCCAAGAGACCCAGTACTTC.

This sequence joins TRBV12-5 and TRBJ2-1; TRBD2 matches 9 bases. The CDR3 covers 16 residues. Germline assignment: CDR1 LGHNT and CDR2 FRNRAP. The V gene end was trimmed by 6 bases and the J gene end by 8 bases; junction bases not matched to a gene: 14. This CDR3 reads CASGPFSGRRLDEQFF. Here the CDR3 DNA reads TGTGCTAGTGGGCCCTTCAGCGGGAGGAGATTAGATGAGCAGTTCTTC.

This clonotype was recorded a few times. The chain links TRBV15 to TRBJ2-5; no reliable D call. Germline CDR1 reads LNHNV; CDR2 reads YYDKDF (reference sequence). V shed 9 bases and J shed 5 bases, with 16 bases lying between them. This CDR3 comprises 13 residues. The CDR3 loop reads CATDDSRSETQYF. In DNA, the CDR3 is TGTGCCACGGATGATAGTCGGTCGGAGACCCAGTACTTC.

This clonotype was observed a handful of times. The chain uses TRBV20-1 and TRBJ2-3; D may be TRBD1 or TRBD2 (5 bases each). V was pared by 5 bases and J by 6 bases, with 18 bases between. Germline V gene sequence: CDR1 DFQATT, CDR2 SNEGSKA (reference sequence). CDR3 size: 14 residues. The CDR3 DNA is TGCAGTGCTCGGGACGTCCAGTCCCCGGATACGCAGTATTTT. The encoded protein is CSARDVQSPDTQYF.